These 26 T cell receptor beta chains were sequenced from one sample in a study of cytomegalovirus exposure and HLA in healthy donors. Use of 60 Vbeta and 13 Jbeta primers characterized the PCR. Clones were sequenced by immunoSEQ multiplex PCR, and TCRdb holds only the in-frame ones, with some missing. The table lists 65,000 to 70,000 clones, about 70% of them singletons. Material: PBMCs. Every receptor here comes from a woman aged 25 to 39 in good health and CMV-seronegative.

This clone was counted a few times. This rearrangement joins TRBV30 to TRBJ1-1, with D possibly matching TRBD1 (5 bases). Between the trimmed V and J ends, which lost 4 bases and 6 bases, there was a span of 12 bases. The CDR3 consists of 12 residues. Germline CDR1 reads GTSNPN; CDR2 reads SVGIG (reference sequence). CDR3 DNA: TGTGCCTGGACACCAACAGGACCTGAAGCTTTCTTT. Translation gives CAWTPTGPEAFF. Full variable domain (rest looked up from reference TRBV30 and TRBJ1-1): SQTIHQWPATLVQPVGSPLSLECTVEGTSNPNLYWYRQAAGRGLQLLFYSVGIGQISSEVPQNLSASRPQDRQFILSSKKLLLSDSGFYLCAWTPTGPEAFFGQGTRLTVV.

This clone was detected a few times. A far larger clone is only one base removed, so a read error is likely. The J gene is TRBJ2-6, the V gene TRBV2; TRBD1 matches 7 bases. Germline CDR1 SNHLY, CDR2 FYNNEI. Trimming took 4 bases from V and 0 from J; bases not matched to a gene: 6. This CDR3 contains 17 residues. Here the CDR3 reads CASSGGQADSGANVLTF. CDR3 nucleotide sequence: TGTGCCAGCAGTGGCGGACAGGCCGACTCTGGGGCCAACGTCCTGACTTTC.

The chain uses TRBV5-1 and TRBJ1-5; unclear D gene. V lost 0 bases to trimming and J lost 6 bases, with 4 bases between them. In germline, CDR1 is SGHRS, CDR2 YFSETQ. This CDR3 comprises 12 residues. This CDR3 reads CASSLDGQPQHF. DNA for the CDR3: TGCGCCAGCAGCTTGGACGGTCAGCCCCAGCATTTT.

The rearrangement uses TRBV19 and TRBJ1-5; no firm D call. Trimming removed 4 bases at V and 7 bases at J, with 8 bases between. Germline V gene lookup returns CDR1 LNHDA and CDR2 SQIVND (reference sequence). The CDR3 is made up of 12 amino acids. The CDR3 DNA reads as TGTGCCAGTAGTAGGTCACGGCAGCCCCAGCATTTT. This encodes CASSRSRQPQHF.

This clone was observed a handful of times. The chain carries TRBV2 and TRBJ1-5; D unclear. CDR1 is SNHLY and CDR2 is FYNNEI in the germline V gene. The ends were cut back, 3 bases at V and 3 bases at J, with 6 bases in the middle. CDR3 length: 13 residues. CDR3 sequence (DNA): TGTGCCAGCAGTGATAGTATCAATCAGCCCCAGCATTTT. The encoded protein is CASSDSINQPQHF.

The chain combines TRBV9 with TRBJ2-3; D remains ambiguous. V lost 3 bases and J 0 bases, leaving 5 bases between the germline ends. The germline gives CDR1 SGDLS, CDR2 YYNGEE. This CDR3 comprises 13 residues. CDR3 DNA sequence: TGTGCCAGCAGCGGACTCAGCACAGATACGCAGTATTTT. It specifies CASSGLSTDTQYF.

The CDR3: CASSRSGRETQYF. The CDR3 bases are TGTGCCAGCAGCCGCAGCGGTCGGGAGACCCAGTACTTC. This chain uses TRBV27 with TRBJ2-5; TRBD2 might be the D (5 bases). The germline CDR1 and CDR2 sequences are MNHEY and SMNVEV (reference sequence). Deletions cut 6 bases from V and 5 bases from J, with 13 bases between. The CDR3 loop spans 13 amino acids.

This chain links TRBV7-2 with TRBJ2-1; possible D gene TRBD1, 5 bases. The CDR3 runs to 13 residues. V was cut by 4 bases and J by 7 bases, with 11 bases left in between. CDR1 is SGHTA, CDR2 FQGNSA, per germline. In DNA form, the CDR3 reads TGTGCCAGCAGCTCAATTAGGGGTAATGAGCAGTTCTTC. Protein: CASSSIRGNEQFF.

On this clone itself: This specimen includes other DNA sequences encoding the same CDR3. The chain's CDR3 is CSVRTGGNTEAFF. CDR3 in DNA: TGCAGCGTGCGGACAGGCGGGAACACTGAAGCTTTCTTT. The V gene is TRBV29-1, the J gene TRBJ1-1, with TRBD1 identical over 7 bases. Germline CDR1 is SQVTM and CDR2 is ANQGSEA. The CDR3 runs to 13 residues. With V trimmed by 6 bases and J by 1 base, 5 bases remained unmatched.

The chain carries TRBV28 and TRBJ1-2; D is possibly TRBD1 (6 bases). Germline V gene sequence: CDR1 MDHEN, CDR2 SYDVKM. V was cut by 2 bases and J by 8 bases, with 12 bases left in between. This CDR3 is 13 amino acids long. The CDR3 region is CASSLLSGEGYTF. CDR3 DNA sequence: TGTGCCAGCAGTTTACTTTCAGGGGAGGGCTACACCTTC.

The chain combines TRBV13 with TRBJ2-7; 14 bases are shared with TRBD2. Per the germline V gene, CDR1 is PRHDT and CDR2 is FYEKMQ (reference sequence). CDR3 length: 15 residues. Germline trimming cut 4 bases from V and 7 bases from J; bases unmatched to any gene: 6. CDR3 sequence (DNA): TGTGCCAGCAGCTCGTGGACTAGCGGGGGGCGGGAGCAGTACTTC. Protein product: CASSSWTSGGREQYF.

The J gene is TRBJ2-3, the V gene TRBV2; D possibly corresponds to TRBD1 (7 bases). V was trimmed by 4 bases and J by 5 bases, leaving 16 bases between them. CDR3 size: 15 residues. CDR1 is SNHLY, CDR2 FYNNEI, per germline. DNA of the CDR3: TGTGCCAGCAGTGGACAGGGAGGAGGAGGAGATACGCAGTATTTT. Protein product: CASSGQGGGGDTQYF.

The gene calls are TRBV5-1 and TRBJ2-2; D is undetermined. This CDR3 region has 15 residues. The ends were cut back, 7 bases at V and 1 base at J, with 14 bases in the middle. The germline V gene encodes CDR1 SGHRS and CDR2 YFSETQ. The DNA for the CDR3 is TGCGCCAGCCATCCTCGGGTGCAGAACACCGGGGAGCTGTTTTTT. Translated, it gives CASHPRVQNTGELFF.

The J gene is TRBJ1-4, the V gene TRBV14, with 8 bases lining up with TRBD1. Germline V gene sequence: CDR1 SGHDN, CDR2 FVKESK. The CDR3 sequence is 16 residues long. The V gene end was trimmed by 4 bases and the J gene end by 7 bases; junction bases not matched to a gene: 11. CDR3 loop: CASSPERGQVIEKLFF. The CDR3 bases are TGTGCCAGCAGCCCTGAGAGGGGACAGGTGATTGAAAAACTGTTTTTT.

The table lists this clone with a few counts. The chain employs TRBV2 and TRBJ1-1; a possible D gene is TRBD1 (5 bases). Trimming stripped 7 bases from V and 4 bases from J, with 10 bases between. The CDR3 extends over 12 amino acids. In germline, CDR1 is SNHLY, CDR2 FYNNEI. The CDR3 protein is CASNGGVTEAFF. CDR3 nucleotides: TGTGCCAGCAATGGAGGGGTCACTGAAGCTTTCTTT.

The chain carries TRBV27 and TRBJ2-3, with 7 bases aligning to TRBD1. Losses at the gene ends were 2 bases for V and 0 bases for J; bases not matched to a gene: 2. This CDR3 comprises 15 residues. CDR1 MNHEY and CDR2 SMNVEV come from the germline V gene (reference sequence). The CDR3: CASSLTGASTDTQYF. The CDR3 bases are TGTGCCAGCAGTTTAACAGGGGCTAGCACAGATACGCAGTATTTT.

The chain has TRBV29-1 and TRBJ1-5; 8 bases match TRBD1. CDR3 length: 14 residues. Germline V gene lookup returns CDR1 SQVTM and CDR2 ANQGSEA. With V trimmed by 3 bases and J by 4 bases, 5 bases remained unmatched. The CDR3: CSVETGVGNQPQHF. DNA of the CDR3: TGCAGCGTTGAGACAGGGGTTGGGAATCAGCCCCAGCATTTT.

CDR3 residues: CATPVGQGISPLHF. CDR3 in DNA: TGTGCCACCCCTGTGGGACAGGGGATTTCACCCCTCCACTTT. V is TRBV25-1 and J is TRBJ1-6; 10 nucleotides agree with TRBD1. CDR1 and CDR2 from the germline V gene are MGHDK and SYGVNS. The CDR3 length is 14 residues. Trimming took 10 bases from V and 9 from J; bases not matched to a gene: 9.

The chain has TRBV19 and TRBJ2-2; a possible D gene is TRBD1 (6 bases). V was cut by 9 bases and J by 1 base, with 9 bases left in between. Germline V CDR1 and CDR2: LNHDA, SQIVND (reference sequence). The length of the CDR3 is 13 residues. CDR3 nucleotide sequence: TGTGCCAGCCAGACAGGGAACACCGGGGAGCTGTTTTTT. Amino acid sequence: CASQTGNTGELFF.

The chain is built from TRBV28 and TRBJ2-6; 12 bases line up with TRBD2. The CDR3 length is 16 residues. The germline gives CDR1 MDHEN, CDR2 SYDVKM. Trimming at V came to 8 bases and at J to 0 bases, leaving 2 bases not matched to a gene. CDR3 nucleotides: TGTGCCAGCCTAGCGGGGGGGTACTCTGGGGCCAACGTCCTGACTTTC. It is translated as CASLAGGYSGANVLTF.

This clone was found a few times. The chain links TRBV5-1 to TRBJ2-5; the D gene is possibly TRBD2 (6 bases). The CDR3 covers 12 residues. Germline V gene sequence: CDR1 SGHRS, CDR2 YFSETQ. V was cut by 3 bases and J by 5 bases, with 8 bases left in between. As DNA, the CDR3 is TGCGCCAGCAGCTGGAGGGAGGAGACCCAGTACTTC. Translated, it gives CASSWREETQYF.

The chain recombines TRBV7-8 with TRBJ2-7; 7 positions agree with TRBD2. The germline V gene has CDR1 SGHVS and CDR2 FQNEAQ. V lost 5 bases to trimming and J lost 2 bases; unmatched junction nucleotides: 12. There are 16 residues in the CDR3. This CDR3 reads CASSPVGAGEAYEQYF. CDR3 in DNA: TGTGCCAGCAGCCCCGTAGGGGCGGGGGAAGCCTACGAGCAGTACTTC.

The V gene is TRBV7-3, the J gene TRBJ1-4; possible D gene TRBD1, 6 bases. Trimming shortened V by 1 base and J by 6 bases, and 12 bases separated the two germline ends. The CDR3 spans 15 residues. Germline V lookup: CDR1 SGHTA, CDR2 FQGTGA. CDR3 protein: CASSLSGGKDEKLFF. The CDR3 DNA sequence: TGTGCCAGCAGCTTAAGCGGGGGCAAGGATGAAAAACTGTTTTTT.

The chain recombines TRBV30 with TRBJ2-3, with 9 bases aligning to TRBD2. Germline loops: CDR1 GTSNPN, CDR2 SVGIG (reference sequence). J lost 2 bases, V lost 1 base, and 7 bases had no gene match. The CDR3 sequence is 16 residues long. The CDR3 reads CAWSGPLAGYTDTQYF. The CDR3 DNA reads as TGTGCCTGGAGTGGTCCTCTAGCGGGGTACACAGATACGCAGTATTTT.

This clone was counted a single time. This sequence joins TRBV2 and TRBJ2-2, with D hard to call. The CDR3 extends over 14 amino acids. The ends were cut back, 9 bases at V and 1 base at J, with 12 bases in the middle. Germline-derived CDR1 and CDR2 are SNHLY and FYNNEI. CDR3 nucleotide sequence: TGTGCCAGTACCGGGTTTCAGAACACCGGGGAGCTGTTTTTT. Its protein is CASTGFQNTGELFF. Supplemented by reference TRBV2 and TRBJ2-2, the full variable domain reads EPEVTQTPSHQVTQMGQEVILRCVPISNHLYFYWYRQILGQKVEFLVSFYNNEISEKSEIFDDQFSVERPDGSNFTLKIRSTKLEDSAMYFCASTGFQNTGELFFGEGSRLTVL.

The chain uses TRBV6-1 and TRBJ1-5, with D unclear. The V and J ends lost 2 bases and 7 bases respectively, with 33 bases between them. The length of the CDR3 is 21 residues. Germline loops: CDR1 MNHNS, CDR2 SASEGT. The CDR3 region is CASSELSMKLSRAAAEQPQHF. Here the CDR3 DNA reads TGTGCCAGCAGTGAATTAAGTATGAAATTGTCTAGGGCAGCGGCCGAGCAGCCCCAGCATTTT.